Listed here are 27 T cell receptor beta chains from one sample, sequenced in a study of cytomegalovirus exposure and HLA in healthy donors. The PCR was carried out with 60 Vbeta primers and 13 Jbeta primers. The table came from immunoSEQ multiplex PCR; TCRdb's copy has only in-frame clones and leaves some out. The sample has about 88,000 clones, roughly 70% seen once. The sample taken for sequencing was PBMCs. The receptors originated from a woman aged 18-29 years in good health and CMV-seropositive.

The chain links TRBV9 to TRBJ2-1; TRBD2 aligns across 9 bases. Germline values: CDR1 SGDLS, CDR2 YYNGEE. CDR3 size: 16 residues. V was clipped by 4 bases and J by 4 bases; unmatched bases: 9. CDR3 bases: TGTGCCAGCAGCATAACGAGCGGGGGGTCGTACAATGAGCAGTTCTTC. Translating gives CASSITSGGSYNEQFF.

V is TRBV6-1 and J is TRBJ1-2, with D perhaps matching TRBD1 (5 bases). The CDR3 extends over 14 amino acids. In germline, CDR1 is MNHNS, CDR2 SASEGT. V was trimmed by 1 base and J by 14 bases, leaving 20 bases between them. This CDR3 is CASSEGFAGHSETF. CDR3 DNA sequence: TGTGCCAGCAGTGAAGGGTTTGCGGGGCACAGTGAAACCTTC.

V is TRBV15 and J is TRBJ1-4; D unresolved. The CDR3 runs to 13 residues. Looked up from germline, CDR1 is LNHNV and CDR2 is YYDKDF (reference sequence). Trimming pared 3 bases from V and 5 bases from J, leaving 7 bases between. The CDR3 coding sequence is TGTGCCACCAGCAGCGAGGAAAATGAAAAACTGTTTTTT. Translation gives CATSSEENEKLFF.

The CDR3, as DNA: TGTGCCAGAAGCCCGGACAGGGTCAATCAGCCCCAGCATTTT. Translation: CARSPDRVNQPQHF. The V call is TRBV5-3, the J call TRBJ1-5, with 8 nucleotides matching TRBD1. TRBV5-3 is treated as an ORF (open reading frame) with a function not yet certain. After removal of 4 bases from V and 3 bases from J, the junction contained 3 bases not matched to a gene. The CDR3 loop spans 14 amino acids.

The chain joins TRBV27 to TRBJ1-1, with a possible D match to TRBD1 (6 bases). V lost 4 bases, J lost 3 bases, and 15 bases lay in between. Germline V gene data show CDR1 as MNHEY and CDR2 as SMNVEV (reference sequence). CDR3 length: 15 amino acids. The CDR3 spells CASSSRTDIYTEAFF. The CDR3 nucleotides read TGTGCCAGCAGTTCCCGGACAGACATCTACACTGAAGCTTTCTTT.

This rearrangement joins TRBV7-8 to TRBJ1-3; no clear D. The CDR3 runs 14 residues. Germline CDR1 SGHVS, CDR2 FQNEAQ. Trimming took 1 base from V and 0 from J, leaving 4 bases between them. The CDR3 reads CASSLGASGNTIYF. The CDR3 bases are TGTGCCAGCAGCTTAGGAGCCTCTGGAAACACCATATATTTT.

This chain links TRBV7-9 with TRBJ2-7; D gene uncertain. V lost 5 bases, J lost 0 bases, and 8 bases lay in between. CDR1 and CDR2 from the germline V gene are SEHNR and FQNEAQ (reference sequence). The CDR3 contains 13 residues. CDR3 protein: CASSQTLSYEQYF. The CDR3 bases are TGTGCCAGCAGCCAGACACTCTCCTACGAGCAGTACTTC.

The chain links TRBV5-4 to TRBJ2-4; 10 nucleotides match TRBD2. The CDR3 contains 15 residues. Germline V gene data show CDR1 as SGHNT and CDR2 as YYREEE (reference sequence). The ends lost 4 bases at V and 9 bases at J; junction bases unmatched: 10. The CDR3 region has the DNA TGTGCCAGCAGCGCCTTGAGCGGGGGGGAGGGCATTCAGTACTTC. It specifies CASSALSGGEGIQYF.

The rearrangement uses TRBV5-6 and TRBJ2-4; TRBD2 agrees at 10 bases. This CDR3 contains 16 residues. Trimming cost V 1 base and J 3 bases; bases outside gene matches: 4. CDR1 and CDR2 from the germline V gene are SGHDT and YYEEEE. CDR3 sequence reads: CASSLSGGGYKNIQYF. CDR3 DNA: TGTGCCAGCAGCTTGAGCGGGGGGGGATACAAAAACATTCAGTACTTC.

The genes are TRBV28 and TRBJ2-7; D unclear. Per the germline V gene, CDR1 is MDHEN and CDR2 is SYDVKM. Trimming took off 2 bases at V and 2 bases at J, with 4 bases between the two ends. The CDR3 sequence is 12 residues long. CDR3 region: CASSLLAYEQYF. The CDR3 DNA reads TGTGCCAGCAGTTTACTTGCCTACGAGCAGTACTTC. The full variable domain, with the rest looked up from reference TRBV28 and TRBJ2-7, is DVKVTQSSRYLVKRTGEKVFLECVQDMDHENMFWYRQDPGLGLRLIYFSYDVKMKEKGDIPEGYSVSREKKERFSLILESASTNQTSMYLCASSLLAYEQYFGPGTRLTVT.

This chain uses TRBV5-1 with TRBJ2-7; 10 bases line up with TRBD1. Germline CDR1 and CDR2: SGHRS and YFSETQ. V lost 4 bases, J lost 5 bases, and 3 bases stayed unmatched. The CDR3 extends over 13 amino acids. The CDR3 loop is CASSVTGGDEQYF. The CDR3 nucleotides are TGCGCCAGCAGCGTGACAGGGGGCGACGAGCAGTACTTC.

This sequence joins TRBV2 and TRBJ1-1; D is undetermined. This CDR3 contains 12 residues. Germline V gene lookup returns CDR1 SNHLY and CDR2 FYNNEI. V was cut by 11 bases and J by 0 bases, with 10 bases left in between. The CDR3 spells CAQVVMNTEAFF. The CDR3 DNA sequence: TGTGCCCAGGTAGTTATGAACACTGAAGCTTTCTTT.

V is TRBV2 and J is TRBJ1-5; D unclear. Trimming shortened V by 6 bases and J by 1 base, and 10 bases separated the two germline ends. Germline loops: CDR1 SNHLY, CDR2 FYNNEI. The CDR3 covers 14 residues. The CDR3 bases are TGTGCCAGCAGCACCGGGAAGAGCAATCAGCCCCAGCATTTT. It translates to CASSTGKSNQPQHF.

Only one count was recorded for this clone. This sequence joins TRBV6-1 and TRBJ2-7; 9 positions agree with TRBD1. From germline, CDR1 is MNHNS and CDR2 SASEGT. CDR3 size: 14 residues. V lost 6 bases and J lost 1; bases outside the gene matches: 4. Here the CDR3 DNA reads TGTGCCAGCAGCCGGACAGGGGATTCCTACGAGCAGTACTTC. This gives the protein CASSRTGDSYEQYF.

The chain uses TRBV5-1 and TRBJ1-1, with 10 bases fitting TRBD1. V lost 3 bases, J lost 4 bases, and 0 bases stayed unmatched. The CDR3 is 13 amino acids. Germline CDR1 reads SGHRS; CDR2 reads YFSETQ. CDR3 amino acids: CASSWTGGTEAFF. The CDR3 region has the DNA TGCGCCAGCAGCTGGACAGGGGGCACTGAAGCTTTCTTT.

J is TRBJ1-2 and V is TRBV7-9; D gene unclear. The ends were cut back, 3 bases at V and 1 base at J, with 9 bases in the middle. There are 14 residues in the CDR3. CDR1 and CDR2 from the germline V gene are SEHNR and FQNEAQ (reference sequence). CDR3 residues: CASSFTGLNYGYTF. CDR3 coding DNA: TGTGCCAGCAGCTTCACGGGTCTTAACTATGGCTACACCTTC.

The chain couples TRBV2 to TRBJ2-5; the match to TRBD2 covers 10 bases. With the DNA end fitting TRBJ2-7 better, the J assignment may be wrong. Germline V lookup: CDR1 SNHLY, CDR2 FYNNEI. The CDR3 consists of 14 residues. The CDR3 loop reads CASRGPAGGNEQYF. The CDR3 bases are TGTGCCAGCAGGGGTCCAGCGGGAGGGAACGAGCAGTACTTC.

V usage is TRBV18 and J usage is TRBJ1-3; the match to TRBD1 covers 8 bases. Germline loops: CDR1 KGHSH, CDR2 LQKENI. The junction had 5 bases not matched to a gene; V was cut back by 2 bases and J by 5 bases. The CDR3 sequence is 15 residues long. The CDR3 region has the DNA TGTGCCAGCTCACCAGGGACAGGAGTAAGAAACACCATATATTTT. Amino acid sequence: CASSPGTGVRNTIYF.

This clone came up a few times. The gene calls are TRBV4-3 and TRBJ2-7; 8 positions agree with TRBD2. J was trimmed by 2 bases and V by 0 bases; bases with no gene match: 3. Germline V CDR1 and CDR2: LGHNA, YSLEER. CDR3 size: 15 residues. This chain's CDR3 is CASSQESSGTYEQYF. DNA for the CDR3: TGCGCCAGCAGCCAAGAGAGTAGCGGGACCTACGAGCAGTACTTC.

This chain connects TRBV7-2 to TRBJ2-7, with D possibly matching TRBD2 (5 bases). V was pared by 0 bases and J by 2 bases, with 11 bases between. Germline V gene sequence: CDR1 SGHTA, CDR2 FQGNSA. The CDR3 loop spans 15 amino acids. The CDR3: CASSLALDGTYEQYF. The CDR3 nucleotides are TGTGCCAGCAGCTTAGCGCTGGACGGGACCTACGAGCAGTACTTC.

The genes are TRBV7-9 and TRBJ2-7, with D possibly matching TRBD1 (6 bases). V was cut by 4 bases and J by 4 bases, with 8 bases left in between. This CDR3 has 12 amino acids. Germline-derived CDR1 and CDR2 are SEHNR and FQNEAQ (reference sequence). The CDR3 DNA is TGTGCCAGCAGCTCAGGACAGTACGAGCAGTACTTC. As protein: CASSSGQYEQYF.

This clone has just one count. The rearrangement links TRBV6-1 to TRBJ2-1, with D maybe TRBD2 (6 bases). In germline, CDR1 is MNHNS, CDR2 SASEGT. This CDR3 is 15 amino acids long. The V end was cut by 2 bases, the J end by 7 bases, with 15 bases between. Written as DNA, the CDR3 is TGTGCCAGCAGTGAAAGGTCTCGGGAGAGGAATGAGCAGTTCTTC. Its translation: CASSERSRERNEQFF.

V gene TRBV7-6 combines with J gene TRBJ2-5; D gene uncertain. The V and J ends lost 5 bases and 5 bases respectively, with 9 bases between them. The CDR3 contains 12 residues. Germline V gene sequence: CDR1 SGHVS, CDR2 FNYEAQ. CDR3 loop: CASSHRSETQYF. The CDR3 DNA reads TGTGCCAGCAGCCACCGAAGCGAGACCCAGTACTTC. Full variable domain (remainder filled in from reference TRBV7-6 and TRBJ2-5): GAGVSQSPRYKVTKRGQDVALRCDPISGHVSLYWYRQALGQGPEFLTYFNYEAQQDKSGLPNDRFSAERPEGSISTLTIQRTEQRDSAMYRCASSHRSETQYFGPGTRLLVL.

The chain carries TRBV7-2 and TRBJ2-7; TRBD2 matches at 7 bases. Germline V lookup: CDR1 SGHTA, CDR2 FQGNSA. J lost 7 bases, V lost 5 bases, and 17 bases had no gene match. The CDR3 consists of 16 residues. The CDR3 is CASSLRDGSGIREQYF. In DNA, the CDR3 is TGTGCCAGCAGCCTAAGGGACGGGAGCGGGATTAGAGAGCAGTACTTC. Looking up the rest from reference TRBV7-2 and TRBJ2-7 gives the full variable domain: GAGVSQSPSNKVTEKGKDVELRCDPISGHTALYWYRQSLGQGLEFLIYFQGNSAPDKSGLPSDRFSAERTGGSVSTLTIQRTQQEDSAVYLCASSLRDGSGIREQYFGPGTRLTVT.

The V and J genes are TRBV6-1 and TRBJ1-5; tentative D call: TRBD1 (6 bases). Germline V gene sequence: CDR1 MNHNS, CDR2 SASEGT. The CDR3 loop spans 11 amino acids. This CDR3 reads CVTGLNQPQHF. The CDR3 DNA follows: TGTGTCACAGGGCTCAATCAGCCCCAGCATTTT.

This clone was seen a handful of times. The CDR3 loop is CASSVEGVSTDTQYF. For the CDR3, the DNA is TGTGCCAGCAGCGTAGAGGGGGTCAGCACAGATACGCAGTATTTT. V usage is TRBV9 and J usage is TRBJ2-3; D possibly corresponds to TRBD1 (6 bases). Germline CDR1 and CDR2: SGDLS and YYNGEE. CDR3 length: 15 residues. V was shortened by 0 bases and J by 0 bases, with 8 bases between the two germline ends.

V gene TRBV30 combines with J gene TRBJ2-1; 9 bases fit TRBD2. The CDR3 has 15 amino acids. CDR1 and CDR2 from the germline V gene are GTSNPN and SVGIG (reference sequence). The V and J ends lost 0 bases and 3 bases, in that order; junction bases with no gene match: 3. The chain's CDR3 is CAWSVGGRVYNEQFF. The CDR3 DNA sequence: TGTGCCTGGAGTGTCGGCGGGAGGGTCTACAATGAGCAGTTCTTC.